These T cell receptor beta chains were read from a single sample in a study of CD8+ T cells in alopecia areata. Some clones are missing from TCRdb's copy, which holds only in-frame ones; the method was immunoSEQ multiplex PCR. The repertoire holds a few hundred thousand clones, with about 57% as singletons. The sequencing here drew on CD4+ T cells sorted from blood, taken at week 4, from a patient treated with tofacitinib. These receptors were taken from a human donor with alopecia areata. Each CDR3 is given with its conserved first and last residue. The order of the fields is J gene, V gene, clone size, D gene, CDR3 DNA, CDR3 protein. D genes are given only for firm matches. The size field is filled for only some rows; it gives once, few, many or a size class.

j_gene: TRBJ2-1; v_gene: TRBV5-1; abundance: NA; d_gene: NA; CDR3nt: TGCGCCAGCTCCCAGGGGGCTAGCGGCAATGAGCAGTTCTTC; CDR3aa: CASSQGASGNEQFF
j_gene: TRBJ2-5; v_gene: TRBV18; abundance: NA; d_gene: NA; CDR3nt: TGTGCCAGCTCACCGATCCAAGAGACCCAGTACTTC; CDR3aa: CASSPIQETQYF
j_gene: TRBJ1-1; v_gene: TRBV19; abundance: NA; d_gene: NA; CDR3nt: TGTGCCAGTAGTACGGGACGGGCGAACACTGAAGCTTTCTTT; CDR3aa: CASSTGRANTEAFF
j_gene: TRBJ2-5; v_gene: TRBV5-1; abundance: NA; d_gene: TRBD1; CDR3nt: TGCGCCAGCAGCGTGACAGGGATGGAGACCCAGTACTTC; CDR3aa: CASSVTGMETQYF
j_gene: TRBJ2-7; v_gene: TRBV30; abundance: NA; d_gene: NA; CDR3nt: TGTGCCTGGAGTGTATCCGCGACGTTACAATACGAGCAGTACTTC; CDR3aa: CAWSVSATLQYEQYF
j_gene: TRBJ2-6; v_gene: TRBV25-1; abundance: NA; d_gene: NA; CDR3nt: TGTGCCAGCAGTGTCTTCTCCGGGTCTGGGGCCAACGTCCTGACTTTC; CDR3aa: CASSVFSGSGANVLTF
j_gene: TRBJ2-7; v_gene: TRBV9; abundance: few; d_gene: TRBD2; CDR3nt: TGTGCCAGCAGCGTAGATGGGGGGGATACCTACGAGCAGTACTTC; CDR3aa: CASSVDGGDTYEQYF
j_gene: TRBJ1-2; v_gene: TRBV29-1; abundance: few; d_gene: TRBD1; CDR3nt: TGCAGCGTTAAGACAGGGGGGAACTATGGCTACACCTTC; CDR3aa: CSVKTGGNYGYTF
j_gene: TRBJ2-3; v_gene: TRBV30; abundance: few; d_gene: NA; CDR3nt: TGTGCCTGGAAGGGACCAACGCAGTATTTT; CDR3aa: CAWKGPTQYF
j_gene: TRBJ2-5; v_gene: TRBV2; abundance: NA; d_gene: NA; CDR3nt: TGTGCCAGCAGAGGCTCCCCGGTGGAGACCCAGTACTTC; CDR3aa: CASRGSPVETQYF
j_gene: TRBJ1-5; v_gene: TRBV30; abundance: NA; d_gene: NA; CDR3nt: TGTGCCTGGAGTATCCAGGGGAATCAGCCCCAGCATTTT; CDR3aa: CAWSIQGNQPQHF
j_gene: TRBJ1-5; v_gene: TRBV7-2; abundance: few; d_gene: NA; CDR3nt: TGTGCCAGCAGCTTAGCGGGGTCGCGGCAGCCCCAGCATTTT; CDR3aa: CASSLAGSRQPQHF
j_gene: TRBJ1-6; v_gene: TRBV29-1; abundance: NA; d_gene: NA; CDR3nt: TGCAGCGTTGAATTACTCCTCGGACGGAGGGTTTTT; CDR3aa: CSVELLLGRRVF
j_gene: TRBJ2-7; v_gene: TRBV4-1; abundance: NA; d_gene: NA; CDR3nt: TGCGCCAGCAGCCAAGATGTGTCCCGGAGCTCCTACGAGCAGTACTTC; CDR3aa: CASSQDVSRSSYEQYF
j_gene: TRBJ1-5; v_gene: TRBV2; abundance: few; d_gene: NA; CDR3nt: TGTGCCAGCAGTGAAGGCAGGGGCAATCAGCCCCAGCATTTT; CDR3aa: CASSEGRGNQPQHF